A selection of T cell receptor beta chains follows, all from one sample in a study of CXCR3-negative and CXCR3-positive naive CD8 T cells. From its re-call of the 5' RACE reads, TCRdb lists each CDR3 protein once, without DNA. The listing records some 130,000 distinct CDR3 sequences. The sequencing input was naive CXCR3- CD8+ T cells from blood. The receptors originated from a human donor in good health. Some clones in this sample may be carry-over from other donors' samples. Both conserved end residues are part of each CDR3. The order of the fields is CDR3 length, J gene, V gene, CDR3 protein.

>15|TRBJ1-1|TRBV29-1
CSVEDLAGGYTEAFF
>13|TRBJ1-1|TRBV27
CASSYRSNTEAFF
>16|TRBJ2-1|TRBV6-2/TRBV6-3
CASSPSGRGVYNEQFF
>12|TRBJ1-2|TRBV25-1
CASSEFYYGYTF
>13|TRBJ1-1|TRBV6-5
CASSKGGATEAFF
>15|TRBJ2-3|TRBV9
CASSVLVRSTDTQYF
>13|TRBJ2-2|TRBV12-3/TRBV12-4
CASVGGRAGELFF
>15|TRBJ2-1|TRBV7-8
CASSISGAINNEQFF
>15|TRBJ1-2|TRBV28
CASSLSLDADYGYTF
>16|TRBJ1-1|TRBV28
CASTWEDRGRFAEAFF
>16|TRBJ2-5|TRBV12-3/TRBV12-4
CASSLGGGRNQETQYF
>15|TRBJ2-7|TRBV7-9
CASSPLQGEEGEQYF
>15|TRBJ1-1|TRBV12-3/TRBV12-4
CASSFYGEGNTEAFF
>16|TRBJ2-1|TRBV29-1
CSVELTGTGSLMGQFF
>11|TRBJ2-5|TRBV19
CASSISETQYF
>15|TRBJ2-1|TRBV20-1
CSARSGLAIYNEQFF
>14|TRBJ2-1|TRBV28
CASSFRGEYNEQFF
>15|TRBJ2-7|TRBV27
CAGSIRLAGVYEQYF
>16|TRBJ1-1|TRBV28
CASSLRGGGGHTEAFF
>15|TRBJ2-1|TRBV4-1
CASSRAGSSYNEQFF
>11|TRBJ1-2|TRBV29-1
CSFGQGAGYTF
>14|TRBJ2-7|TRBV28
CASSSTGGFYEQYF
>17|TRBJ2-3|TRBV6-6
CASSPGSRSISTDTQYF
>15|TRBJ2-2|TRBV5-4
CASSLEGKNTGELFF
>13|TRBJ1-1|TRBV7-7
CASSLHDRAEAFF
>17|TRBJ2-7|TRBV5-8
CASSLELGYNWPYEQYF
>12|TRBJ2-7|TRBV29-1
CSGLDITYEQYF
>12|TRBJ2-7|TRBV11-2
CASSSERGEQYF
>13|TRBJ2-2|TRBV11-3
CASSSPGAGELFF
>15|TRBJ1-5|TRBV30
CAWSETGDSNQPQHF
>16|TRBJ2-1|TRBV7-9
CASSLSAGGPYNEQFF
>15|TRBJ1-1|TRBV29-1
CSVVGGALAGTEAFF
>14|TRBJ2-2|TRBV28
CASSLVLAVGELFF
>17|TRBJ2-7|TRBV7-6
CASSFGPTGDLAYEQYF
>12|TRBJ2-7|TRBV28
CASSRAAYEQYF
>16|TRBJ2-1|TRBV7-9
CASSQEGGVAYNEQFF
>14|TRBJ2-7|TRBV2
CASKTSGQIFEQYF
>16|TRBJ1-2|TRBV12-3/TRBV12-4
CASSYSMDITVYGYTF
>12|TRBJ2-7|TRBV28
CASSLVTYEQYF